A single sample is the source of the 3 T cell receptor beta chains below, sequenced in a study of blood T cell repertoires in COVID-19. Sequencing used immunoSEQ multiplex PCR; TCRdb keeps in-frame clones, though not all of them. The table has 120,000 or so clones, more than 90% seen once; the top ten hold 3.5% to 5.5%. Material: peripheral blood. The receptor set was obtained from a man in his 60s with COVID-19, enrolled during active disease.

This sequence joins TRBV30 and TRBJ1-6; D possibly corresponds to TRBD1 (5 bases). The CDR3 is made up of 14 amino acids. CDR1 and CDR2 (germline): GTSNPN, SVGIG (reference sequence). V lost 0 bases to trimming and J lost 6 bases, with 9 bases between them. In nucleotides, the CDR3 is TGTGCCTGGAGTGTAGGGGATAGTAATTCACCCCTCCACTTT. It is translated as CAWSVGDSNSPLHF.

The gene calls are TRBV6-1 and TRBJ2-7; 7 nucleotides align to TRBD2. CDR1 is MNHNS and CDR2 is SASEGT in the germline V gene. The V and J ends lost 8 bases and 2 bases, in that order; junction bases with no gene match: 12. The CDR3 length is 15 residues. The DNA for the CDR3 is TGTGCCAGCCTAGAGAGGAACGCGGGAGCCTACGAGCAGTACTTC. Its translation: CASLERNAGAYEQYF.

V is TRBV4-1 and J is TRBJ1-6; a possible D gene is TRBD1 (5 bases). This CDR3 region has 17 residues. Germline lookup yields CDR1 MGHRA and CDR2 YSYEKL. Trimming stripped 3 bases from V and 9 bases from J, with 21 bases between. The CDR3, as DNA: TGCGCCAGCAGCCAGGAGCTAGCAGGGCAGGGAGGTTCACCCCTCCACTTT. Translation gives CASSQELAGQGGSPLHF.